This TCR beta chain was identified in a study of T cell responses to AZD1222 COVID-19 vaccine. With respect to this clone: No antigen is known for it.

V was clipped by 5 bases and J by 6 bases; unmatched bases: 5. This CDR3 has 14 amino acids. Germline V gene data show CDR1 as GTSNPN and CDR2 as SVGIG (reference sequence). The protocol was immunoSEQ multiplex PCR, while the TCRdb copy is restricted to in-frame clones and leaves out a portion. This table holds some 150,000 clones, around nine tenths found once. Study-wide results and limits: White British people made up most donors, females outnumbered males, and clonal diversity was possibly underestimated.

This TCR was recovered from an adult who received the AZD1222 COVID-19 vaccine. Sequenced here: peripheral blood, sampled 28 days after the second AZD1222 dose. This chain connects TRBV30 to TRBJ1-5, with 12 positions matching TRBD1. Written as DNA, the CDR3 is TGTGCCTGGGGAGGGACAGGGGGCTTTCAGCCCCAGCATTTT. It is translated as CAWGGTGGFQPQHF.